The present entry profiles one T cell receptor beta chain with its context. The data were taken from a study of blood T cell repertoires in COVID-19. Study information: COVID-19 samples from acute and convalescent phases originated in the United States, Italy and Spain. T cells, B-cell-depleted T cells, or PBMCs provided the cDNA or gDNA that served as material.

The CDR3 covers 16 residues. V was cut by 5 bases and J by 3 bases, with 17 bases left in between. CDR1 and CDR2 from the germline V gene are SGHTA and FQGTGA. How the authors handled the data: Amplified reference gene primers provided the basis for estimating nucleated cell counts. The protocol was immunoSEQ multiplex PCR, while the TCRdb copy is restricted to in-frame clones and leaves out a portion. The V and J calls and clone size were taken over from that table, and D and trimming were inferred from the DNA. This sample has 83,000 or so clones, with roughly 71% found just once. This clonotype was obtained from a woman older than 75 with acute or convalescent COVID-19. This rearrangement joins TRBV7-3 to TRBJ2-1; D might be TRBD2 (7 bases). The specimen sequenced was peripheral blood. The CDR3 region is CASSLIGGAFYNEQFF. CDR3 sequence (DNA): TGTGCCAGCAGCCTCATAGGGGGGGCCTTCTACAATGAGCAGTTCTTC.